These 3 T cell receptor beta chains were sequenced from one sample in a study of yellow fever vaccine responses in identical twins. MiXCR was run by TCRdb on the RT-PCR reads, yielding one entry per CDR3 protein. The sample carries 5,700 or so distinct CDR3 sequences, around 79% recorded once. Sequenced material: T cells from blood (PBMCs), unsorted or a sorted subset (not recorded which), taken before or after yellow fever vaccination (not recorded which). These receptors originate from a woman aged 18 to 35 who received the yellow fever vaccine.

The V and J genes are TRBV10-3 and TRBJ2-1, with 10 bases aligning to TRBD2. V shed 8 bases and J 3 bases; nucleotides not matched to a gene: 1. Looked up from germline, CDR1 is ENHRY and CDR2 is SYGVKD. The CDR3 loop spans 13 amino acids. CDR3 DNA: TGTGCCATCCAGCGGGAGGGCTACAATGAGCAGTTCTTC. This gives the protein CAIQREGYNEQFF.

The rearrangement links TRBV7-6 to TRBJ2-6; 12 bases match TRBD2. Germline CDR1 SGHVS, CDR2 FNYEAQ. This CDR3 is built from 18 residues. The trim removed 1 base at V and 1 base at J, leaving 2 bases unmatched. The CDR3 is CASSLGLAGGSGANVLTF. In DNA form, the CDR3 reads TGTGCCAGCAGCTTAGGCCTAGCGGGAGGGTCTGGGGCCAACGTCCTGACTTTC. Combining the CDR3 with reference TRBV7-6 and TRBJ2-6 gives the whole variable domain GAGVSQSPRYKVTKRGQDVALRCDPISGHVSLYWYRQALGQGPEFLTYFNYEAQQDKSGLPNDRFSAERPEGSISTLTIQRTEQRDSAMYRCASSLGLAGGSGANVLTFGAGSRLTVL.

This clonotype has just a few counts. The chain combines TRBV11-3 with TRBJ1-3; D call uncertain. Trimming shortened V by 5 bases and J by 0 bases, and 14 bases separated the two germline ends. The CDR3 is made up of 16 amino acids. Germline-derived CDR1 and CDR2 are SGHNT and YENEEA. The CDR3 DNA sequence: TGTGCCAGCAGCGCCCTATATGGCCACTCTGGAAACACCATATATTTT. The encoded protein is CASSALYGHSGNTIYF. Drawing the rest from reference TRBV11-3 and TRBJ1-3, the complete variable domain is EAGVVQSPRYKIIEKKQPVAFWCNPISGHNTLYWYLQNLGQGPELLIRYENEEAVDDSQLPKDRFSAERLKGVDSTLKIQPAELGDSAVYLCASSALYGHSGNTIYFGEGSWLTVV.